A single sample gave rise to the 30 T cell receptor beta chains below, sequenced in a study of blood T cell repertoires in COVID-19. The method was immunoSEQ multiplex PCR; TCRdb's version includes in-frame clones alone and lacks a portion of them. The repertoire consists of some 200,000 clones, with more than 75% occurring once and the leading ten covering about 7.7%. What was sequenced was PBMCs or T cells enriched from blood (not recorded which). The receptors here all came from a woman aged 40 to 50 with acute COVID-19.

This clone was seen just once. The chain recombines TRBV3-1 (or the pseudogene TRBV3-2) with TRBJ2-2; 10 nucleotides line up with TRBD2. From germline, CDR1 is LGHDT and CDR2 YNNKEL (reference sequence). CDR3 length equals 17 residues. V shed 1 base, J shed 6 bases, and the junction held 8 bases outside the gene matches. CDR3 DNA: TGTGCCAGCAGCCAAGGGGTTCGAAGCGGGAGGGCCGGGGAGCTGTTTTTT. Translated: CASSQGVRSGRAGELFF.

With regard to this clone: Other DNA sequences in the sample encode the same CDR3. The chain links TRBV5-1 to TRBJ1-2, with 9 nucleotides matching TRBD1. This CDR3 is 13 amino acids long. Germline CDR1 reads SGHRS; CDR2 reads YFSETQ. With 0 bases clipped from V and 6 bases from J, the junction kept 0 bases outside the gene matches. In nucleotides, the CDR3 is TGCGCCAGCAGCTTGGGGACAGGGGATGGCTACACCTTC. Translated, it gives CASSLGTGDGYTF.

This chain connects TRBV7-9 to TRBJ1-1; D is undetermined. The length of the CDR3 is 15 residues. Germline CDR1 and CDR2: SEHNR and FQNEAQ (reference sequence). The ends were cut back, 5 bases at V and 2 bases at J, with 15 bases in the middle. For the CDR3, the DNA is TGTGCCAGCAGCGACGCCCCAGGCCTAAACACTGAAGCTTTCTTT. Its protein is CASSDAPGLNTEAFF.

The chain couples TRBV7-3 to TRBJ1-2, with a tentative D call TRBD1 (5 bases). The CDR3 totals 14 residues. CDR1 and CDR2 (germline): SGHTA, FQGTGA. Trimming stripped 2 bases from V and 4 bases from J, with 11 bases between. Here the CDR3 reads CASSLGQGVYGYTF. CDR3 sequence (DNA): TGTGCCAGCAGCTTAGGGCAGGGTGTCTATGGCTACACCTTC.

This chain links TRBV2 with TRBJ2-2, with D uncertain. This CDR3 is 12 amino acids long. Between the trimmed V and J ends, which lost 7 bases and 1 base, there was a span of 4 bases. Germline-derived CDR1 and CDR2 are SNHLY and FYNNEI. CDR3 DNA: TGTGCCAGCACCCTGAACACCGGGGAGCTGTTTTTT. This sequence encodes CASTLNTGELFF.

The chain couples TRBV14 to TRBJ1-1; 7 bases are shared with TRBD1. The CDR3 consists of 13 residues. V shed 6 bases and J 7 bases; nucleotides not matched to a gene: 8. Germline V gene data show CDR1 as SGHDN and CDR2 as FVKESK. Here the CDR3 DNA reads TGTGCCAGCAGACGACAGGGTCGCAGTGAAGCTTTCTTT. It is translated as CASRRQGRSEAFF.

The chain carries TRBV6-5 and TRBJ1-5; TRBD1 matches 7 bases. The V gene's germline CDR1 is MNHEY and CDR2 SVGAGI. V lost 7 bases to trimming and J lost 0 bases; unmatched junction nucleotides: 3. The CDR3 covers 14 residues. Here the CDR3 reads CASKGTVSNQPQHF. In nucleotides, the CDR3 is TGTGCCAGCAAGGGGACAGTTAGCAATCAGCCCCAGCATTTT.

V gene TRBV18 combines with J gene TRBJ1-2, with TRBD1 matching 10 bases. The germline gives CDR1 KGHSH, CDR2 LQKENI. CDR3 length: 13 amino acids. Losses at the gene ends were 7 bases for V and 5 bases for J; bases not matched to a gene: 4. CDR3 protein: CASFPGQGYGYTF. In DNA form, the CDR3 reads TGTGCCAGCTTTCCGGGACAGGGGTATGGCTACACCTTC.

This clone occurred a few times. The chain is built from TRBV19 and TRBJ1-1, with 8 bases fitting TRBD1. V gave up 1 base and J gave up 11 bases; unmatched junction bases: 9. The CDR3 runs to 14 residues. Germline V gives CDR1 LNHDA, CDR2 SQIVND (reference sequence). CDR3 nucleotide sequence: TGTGCCAGTAGTATAGTTTCAGGGGACAGGAGGGCTTTCTTT. This codes for CASSIVSGDRRAFF.

The chain is built from TRBV27 and TRBJ2-7; D is possibly TRBD1 (6 bases). Trimming shortened V by 0 bases and J by 3 bases, and 24 bases separated the two germline ends. The CDR3 loop spans 19 amino acids. Per germline, CDR1 MNHEY and CDR2 SMNVEV (reference sequence). CDR3 amino acids: CASSLSSIRTDRIHYEQYF. The DNA for the CDR3 is TGTGCCAGCAGTTTATCGTCGATTAGGACGGACAGAATCCACTACGAGCAGTACTTC.

This chain uses TRBV15 with TRBJ1-2; 10 nucleotides match TRBD1. Germline V gene data show CDR1 as LNHNV and CDR2 as YYDKDF (reference sequence). V dropped 3 bases and J dropped 5; count of bases not matched to a gene: 9. The CDR3 spans 16 residues. The DNA for the CDR3 is TGTGCCACCAGCAGGGACAGGGGGAATGGGCCGTATGGCTACACCTTC. It codes for CATSRDRGNGPYGYTF.

The chain couples TRBV5-4 to TRBJ2-6; TRBD2 aligns across 13 bases. From germline, CDR1 is SGHNT and CDR2 YYREEE (reference sequence). This CDR3 has 18 amino acids. Germline trimming cut 4 bases from V and 2 bases from J; bases unmatched to any gene: 6. The CDR3 loop reads CASSSGLAGETGANVLTF. The DNA for the CDR3 is TGTGCCAGCAGCAGCGGACTAGCGGGAGAAACTGGGGCCAACGTCCTGACTTTC.

This clone was seen just once. The rearrangement links TRBV3-1 (or the pseudogene TRBV3-2) to TRBJ2-1; 7 bases fit TRBD2. With 0 bases clipped from V and 4 bases from J, the junction kept 9 bases outside the gene matches. CDR1 is LGHDT and CDR2 is YNNKEL in the germline V gene (reference sequence). The CDR3 totals 17 residues. The CDR3 protein is CASSQDLGTGGYNEQFF. DNA of the CDR3: TGTGCCAGCAGCCAAGATTTGGGTACGGGGGGATACAATGAGCAGTTCTTC.

The chain carries TRBV5-1 and TRBJ1-6; TRBD1 matches 7 bases. This CDR3 has 16 amino acids. CDR1 is SGHRS, CDR2 YFSETQ, per germline. The J segment lost 7 bases and the V segment lost 0 bases, leaving 7 bases of the junction unmatched. The CDR3 coding sequence is TGCGCCAGCAGCTTGGGCACAGGGGATAGCAATTCACCCCTCCACTTT. It specifies CASSLGTGDSNSPLHF.

This clone was recorded only once. The chain couples TRBV19 to TRBJ1-4; 7 bases are shared with TRBD1. V lost 5 bases to trimming and J lost 6 bases; unmatched junction nucleotides: 9. Germline CDR1 is LNHDA and CDR2 is SQIVND (reference sequence). This CDR3 spans 15 amino acids. CDR3 protein: CASSVTGTEDEKLFF. In nucleotides, the CDR3 is TGTGCCAGTAGTGTAACCGGGACAGAAGATGAAAAACTGTTTTTT.

This clone was counted ten times or more. The J gene is TRBJ1-1, the V gene TRBV19; TRBD1 might be the D (6 bases). Per germline, CDR1 LNHDA and CDR2 SQIVND (reference sequence). The V and J ends lost 9 bases and 3 bases respectively, with 17 bases between them. This CDR3 contains 14 residues. In DNA form, the CDR3 reads TGTGCCAGCAGAACCCCAGGGGCGGACACTGAAGCTTTCTTT. Translation gives CASRTPGADTEAFF.

The chain has TRBV28 and TRBJ1-5; TRBD1 matches at 9 bases. The CDR3 consists of 16 residues. V dropped 8 bases and J dropped 2; count of bases not matched to a gene: 10. The germline CDR1 and CDR2 sequences are MDHEN and SYDVKM. In nucleotides, the CDR3 is TGTGCCAGCGGAACACCGGGACAGGGCCGCAATCAGCCCCAGCATTTT. This sequence encodes CASGTPGQGRNQPQHF.

The chain recombines TRBV6-5 with TRBJ2-7, with D perhaps matching TRBD2 (7 bases). CDR3 length equals 13 residues. V gave up 0 bases and J gave up 6 bases, with 9 bases separating them. The germline V gene encodes CDR1 MNHEY and CDR2 SVGAGI. This chain's CDR3 is CASSYSRGGEQYF. The CDR3, as DNA: TGTGCCAGCAGTTACTCGAGGGGGGGCGAGCAGTACTTC.

The chain couples TRBV9 to TRBJ2-7; 8 bases are a match to TRBD2. Germline trimming cut 1 base from V and 2 bases from J; bases unmatched to any gene: 2. This CDR3 is 14 amino acids long. Germline CDR1 SGDLS, CDR2 YYNGEE. The CDR3 sequence is CASSVTGGPYEQYF. CDR3 coding DNA: TGTGCCAGCAGCGTAACGGGAGGGCCCTACGAGCAGTACTTC. Complete variable domain (other parts from reference TRBV9 and TRBJ2-7): DSGVTQTPKHLITATGQRVTLRCSPRSGDLSVYWYQQSLDQGLQFLIQYYNGEERAKGNILERFSAQQFPDLHSELNLSSLELGDSALYFCASSVTGGPYEQYFGPGTRLTVT.

V and J are TRBV7-9 and TRBJ1-2; 11 positions agree with TRBD1. CDR1 and CDR2 from the germline V gene are SEHNR and FQNEAQ (reference sequence). The J segment lost 8 bases and the V segment lost 4 bases, leaving 3 bases of the junction unmatched. The CDR3 extends over 13 amino acids. The DNA for the CDR3 is TGTGCCAGCAGCTCGGACAGGGGGCAAGGCTACACCTTC. Translated: CASSSDRGQGYTF.

Only a few counts were recorded for this clone. The V and J genes are TRBV5-1 and TRBJ2-5; tentative D call: TRBD1 (5 bases). Trimming left V 5 bases short and J 3 bases short, with 17 bases between. The CDR3 runs to 15 residues. The germline V gene encodes CDR1 SGHRS and CDR2 YFSETQ. CDR3 region: CASRLLGQGKETQYF. Here the CDR3 DNA reads TGCGCCAGCAGACTGTTGGGCCAGGGAAAAGAGACCCAGTACTTC. Variable domain in full (rest from reference TRBV5-1 and TRBJ2-5): KAGVTQTPRYLIKTRGQQVTLSCSPISGHRSVSWYQQTPGQGLQFLFEYFSETQRNKGNFPGRFSGRQFSNSRSEMNVSTLELGDSALYLCASRLLGQGKETQYFGPGTRLLVL.

The chain couples TRBV7-8 to TRBJ1-1; TRBD1 aligns across 10 bases. The CDR3 covers 15 residues. Trimming cost V 5 bases and J 4 bases; bases outside gene matches: 7. CDR1 and CDR2 (germline): SGHVS, FQNEAQ. The CDR3 region is CASSLGTGDRTEAFF. CDR3 sequence (DNA): TGTGCCAGCAGCCTCGGGACAGGGGATCGCACTGAAGCTTTCTTT.

This clone was picked up many times. The CDR3: CASSLWGLADGPGELFF. CDR3 nucleotides: TGTGCCAGCAGTTTATGGGGACTAGCGGATGGTCCCGGGGAGCTGTTTTTT. The chain couples TRBV28 to TRBJ2-2, with 11 bases matching TRBD2. Germline CDR1 reads MDHEN; CDR2 reads SYDVKM. Trimming removed 0 bases from V and 6 bases from J; junction bases left unmatched: 6. The length of the CDR3 is 17 residues.

The V call is TRBV10-3, the J call TRBJ1-6, with D possibly being TRBD1 (5 bases). Germline V CDR1 and CDR2: ENHRY, SYGVKD. Trimming left V 0 bases short and J 9 bases short, with 12 bases between. The CDR3 runs 15 residues. CDR3: CAISESGMQGSPLHF. DNA of the CDR3: TGTGCCATCAGTGAGTCGGGGATGCAGGGTTCACCCCTCCACTTT.

This clone occurred once. This CDR3 is CASSWDGTSGADTQYF. The CDR3, as DNA: TGTGCCAGCAGTTGGGACGGGACTAGCGGGGCAGATACGCAGTATTTT. The chain is built from TRBV28 and TRBJ2-3; 13 positions agree with TRBD2. Germline loops: CDR1 MDHEN, CDR2 SYDVKM. This CDR3 is built from 16 residues. The trim removed 4 bases at V and 4 bases at J, leaving 5 bases unmatched.

The gene calls are TRBV19 and TRBJ1-5; D is ambiguous. Trimming took 0 bases from V and 4 from J, leaving 10 bases between them. Per germline, CDR1 LNHDA and CDR2 SQIVND (reference sequence). The CDR3 loop spans 15 amino acids. DNA for the CDR3: TGTGCCAGTAGTATAGACAGGTTATCGAATCAGCCCCAGCATTTT. This gives the protein CASSIDRLSNQPQHF.

This clone appeared a single time. V usage is TRBV18 and J usage is TRBJ1-4, with 7 nucleotides matching TRBD1. The CDR3 extends over 15 amino acids. V lost 4 bases, J lost 4 bases, and 6 bases stayed unmatched. The germline V gene has CDR1 KGHSH and CDR2 LQKENI. The CDR3 is CASSQTGSLNEKLFF. In DNA, the CDR3 is TGTGCCAGCTCACAGACAGGGAGCCTTAATGAAAAACTGTTTTTT.

The chain links TRBV2 to TRBJ1-1; perhaps TRBD1 as D (5 bases). V dropped 9 bases and J dropped 0 bases, with 14 bases sitting between them. CDR1 SNHLY and CDR2 FYNNEI come from the germline V gene. CDR3 length equals 14 residues. CDR3 sequence reads: CASRRGGMNTEAFF. The CDR3 region has the DNA TGTGCCAGTCGTCGGGGGGGTATGAACACTGAAGCTTTCTTT.

There are a few counts of this clone. The chain recombines TRBV3-1 (or the pseudogene TRBV3-2) with TRBJ1-4, with 8 nucleotides matching TRBD1. The CDR3 is made up of 14 amino acids. The germline gives CDR1 LGHDT, CDR2 YNNKEL (reference sequence). V gave up 3 bases and J gave up 10 bases; unmatched junction bases: 7. The CDR3 here is CASSQTGAVGKLFF. In DNA, the CDR3 is TGTGCCAGCAGCCAGACAGGGGCGGTAGGAAAACTGTTTTTT.

The CDR3 nucleotides read TGTGCCAGCAGCCCCGGACAGGGGGCGAACACTGAAGCTTTCTTT. As protein: CASSPGQGANTEAFF. The rearrangement links TRBV5-4 to TRBJ1-1, with 11 bases lining up with TRBD1. This CDR3 is built from 15 residues. CDR1 is SGHNT, CDR2 YYREEE, per germline (reference sequence). V dropped 4 bases and J dropped 1; count of bases not matched to a gene: 3.